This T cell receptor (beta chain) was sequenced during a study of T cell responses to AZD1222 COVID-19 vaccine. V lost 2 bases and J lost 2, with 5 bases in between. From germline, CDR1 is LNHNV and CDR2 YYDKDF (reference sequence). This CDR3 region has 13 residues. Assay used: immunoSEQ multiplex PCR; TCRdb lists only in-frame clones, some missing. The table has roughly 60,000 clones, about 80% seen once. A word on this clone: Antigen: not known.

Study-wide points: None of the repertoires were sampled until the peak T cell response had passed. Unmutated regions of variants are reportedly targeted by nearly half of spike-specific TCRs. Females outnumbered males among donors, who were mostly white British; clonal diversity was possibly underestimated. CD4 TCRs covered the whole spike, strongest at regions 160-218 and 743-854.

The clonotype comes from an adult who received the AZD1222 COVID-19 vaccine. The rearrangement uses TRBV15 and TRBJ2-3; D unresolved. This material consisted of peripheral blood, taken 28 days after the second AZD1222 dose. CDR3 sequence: CATSRQNTDTQYF. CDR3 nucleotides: TGTGCCACCAGCAGACAAAACACAGATACGCAGTATTTT.